This TCR beta chain came from a study of human T cells and chemical hapten exposure. Study-wide results and limits: In comparison with controls, expanded TCRs gave rise to a significantly larger number of large CDR3 similarity clusters.

Worth noting for this clonotype: The antigen remains undetermined.

TCRdb recomputed calls from the RACE reads with MiXCR, one row per CDR3 protein. The sample records 350,000 to 450,000 distinct CDR3 sequences, roughly 4.6% being singletons. This sample's time point: pre-sensitization, week 0. The treatment is: therapeutic diphenylcyclopropenone sensitization with weekly scalp DPC. Blood draws came first, before each patch test. Donors, patients with alopecia ranging from 18 to 70 years old and judged suitable for DPC, provided samples. The sequencing used whole blood, collected in connection with sensitization to the hapten diphenylcyclopropenone (DPC). The TCR was taken from a woman between 50 and 59 years old with alopecia areata. Some clones in this sample may be carry-over from other donors' samples.

The CDR3 loop reads CASSLGGRAPDTQYF. The CDR3 coding sequence is TGCGCCAGCAGCTTGGGAGGGCGAGCCCCAGATACGCAGTATTTT. The rearrangement uses TRBV5-1 and TRBJ2-3; tentative D call: TRBD2 (5 bases). The CDR3 has 15 amino acids. Germline V lookup: CDR1 SGHRS, CDR2 YFSETQ. V was shortened by 0 bases and J by 4 bases, with 12 bases between the two germline ends.